This T cell receptor beta chain appears in the sequencing data of a study of cytomegalovirus exposure and HLA in healthy donors. Study-wide context: The approximately 120 validation repertoires matched the 666 first-cohort repertoires in platform, a later analysis reported. The study, taken as a whole, reports: It was approximately 170 TCR beta chains that were listed as cytomegalovirus-associated. Most TCR sequences showed up rarely, but some public TCRs showed up in many donors.

With regard to this clone: Its antigen is undetermined.

The CDR3 is 15 amino acids. Germline loops: CDR1 SQVTM, CDR2 ANQGSEA. With V trimmed by 1 base and J by 1 base, 4 bases remained unmatched. Method: immunoSEQ multiplex PCR; TCRdb's copy keeps in-frame clones and lacks some. This table holds 200,000 to 250,000 clones, over 80% found once. The receptor was derived from a young woman in good health and CMV-seropositive. Specimen: PBMCs. The V and J genes are TRBV29-1 and TRBJ2-3; 8 bases line up with TRBD1. CDR3 amino acids: CSVEGYRGGTDTQYF. CDR3 nucleotides: TGCAGCGTTGAAGGGTACAGGGGGGGCACAGATACGCAGTATTTT.